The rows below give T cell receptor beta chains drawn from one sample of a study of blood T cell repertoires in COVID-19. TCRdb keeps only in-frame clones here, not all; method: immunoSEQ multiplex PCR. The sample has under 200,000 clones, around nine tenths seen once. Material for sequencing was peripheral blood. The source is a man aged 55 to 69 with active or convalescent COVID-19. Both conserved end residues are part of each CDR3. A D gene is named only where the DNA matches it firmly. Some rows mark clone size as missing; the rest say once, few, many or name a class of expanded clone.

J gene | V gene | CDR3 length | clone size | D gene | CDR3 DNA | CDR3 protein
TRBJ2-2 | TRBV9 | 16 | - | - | TGTGCCAGCAGCGGAGGCCGGATCGCGAACACCGGGGAGCTGTTTTTT | CASSGGRIANTGELFF
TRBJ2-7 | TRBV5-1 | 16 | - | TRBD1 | TGCGCCAGCAGCTCAGGAGGAGGGACAGGAGCTTACGAGCAGTACTTC | CASSSGGGTGAYEQYF
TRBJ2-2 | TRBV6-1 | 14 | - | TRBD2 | TGTGCCAGCAGTGATCCGGGACTAGCCAGGGAGCTGTTTTTT | CASSDPGLARELFF
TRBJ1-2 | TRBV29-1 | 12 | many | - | TGCAGCGCCGTCCAGGGAGGCGGCGGCTACACCTTC | CSAVQGGGGYTF
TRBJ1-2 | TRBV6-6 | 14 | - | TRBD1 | TGTGCCAGCAGTCCCCCGGGGGACAGTCGTGGCTACACCTTC | CASSPPGDSRGYTF
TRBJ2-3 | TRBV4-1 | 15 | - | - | TGCGCCAGCAGCCAACAACAACTAGCAGTTCTGGCGCAGTATTTT | CASSQQQLAVLAQYF
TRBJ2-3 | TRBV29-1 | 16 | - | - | TGCAGCGTTGAATCGGGTCGGGAATTAGGGACAGATACGCAGTATTTT | CSVESGRELGTDTQYF
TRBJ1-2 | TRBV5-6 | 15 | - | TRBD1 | TGTGCCAGCAGCAGCGGACAGGGGTCAAACTATGGCTACACCTTC | CASSSGQGSNYGYTF
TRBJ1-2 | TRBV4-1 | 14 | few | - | TGCGCCAGCAGCCAAGCTCAGGGCGGATATGGCTACACCTTC | CASSQAQGGYGYTF
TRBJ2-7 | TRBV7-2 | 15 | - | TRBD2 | TGTGCCAGCAGCTTAGTCGGGGGGGGCTCCTACGAGCAGTACTTC | CASSLVGGGSYEQYF
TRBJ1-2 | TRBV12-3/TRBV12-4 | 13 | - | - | TGTGCCAGCAGTTCGGCAGGCTACTATGGCTACACCTTC | CASSSAGYYGYTF
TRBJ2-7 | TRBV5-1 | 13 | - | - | TGCGCCAGCAGGGAGACAGACTCCTACGAGCAGTACTTC | CASRETDSYEQYF
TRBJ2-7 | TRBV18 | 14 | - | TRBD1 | TGTGCCAGCTCACCACGGGGACAGACCTACGAGCAGTACTTC | CASSPRGQTYEQYF
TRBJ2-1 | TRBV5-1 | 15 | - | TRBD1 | TGCGCCAGCAGCTTGTCAGGGGGCTCCTACAATGAGCAGTTCTTC | CASSLSGGSYNEQFF
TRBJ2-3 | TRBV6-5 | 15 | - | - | TGTGCCAGCAGTTACACGGCAGGGGTGGCAGATACGCAGTATTTT | CASSYTAGVADTQYF
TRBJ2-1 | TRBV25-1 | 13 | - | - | TGTGCCAGCAGTGAAATCGGGAGCAATGAGCAGTTCTTC | CASSEIGSNEQFF
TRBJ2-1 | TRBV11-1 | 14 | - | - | TGTGCCAGCAAAGAGGGGGGGAGCTACAATGAGCAGTTCTTC | CASKEGGSYNEQFF
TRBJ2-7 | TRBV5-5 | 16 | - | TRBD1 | TGTGCCAGCAGCTTGGTATGGACAGGGGGGTCCAACGAGCAGTACTTC | CASSLVWTGGSNEQYF
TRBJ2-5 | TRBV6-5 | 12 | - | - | TGTGCCAGCAGCCTCAGGTGGCAGACCCAGTACTTC | CASSLRWQTQYF